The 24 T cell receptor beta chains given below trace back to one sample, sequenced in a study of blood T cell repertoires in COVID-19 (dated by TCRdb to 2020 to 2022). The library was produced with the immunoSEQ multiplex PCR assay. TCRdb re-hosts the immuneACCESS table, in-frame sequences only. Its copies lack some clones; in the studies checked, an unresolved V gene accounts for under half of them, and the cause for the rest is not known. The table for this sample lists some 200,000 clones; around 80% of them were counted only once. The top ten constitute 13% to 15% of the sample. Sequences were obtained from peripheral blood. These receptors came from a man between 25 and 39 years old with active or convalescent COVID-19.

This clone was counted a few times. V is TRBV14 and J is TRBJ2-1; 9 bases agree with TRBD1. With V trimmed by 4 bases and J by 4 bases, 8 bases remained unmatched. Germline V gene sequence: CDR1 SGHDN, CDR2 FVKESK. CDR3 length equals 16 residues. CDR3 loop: CASSRFLGQGYNEQFF. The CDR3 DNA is TGTGCCAGCAGCCGCTTCCTAGGACAGGGGTACAATGAGCAGTTCTTC.

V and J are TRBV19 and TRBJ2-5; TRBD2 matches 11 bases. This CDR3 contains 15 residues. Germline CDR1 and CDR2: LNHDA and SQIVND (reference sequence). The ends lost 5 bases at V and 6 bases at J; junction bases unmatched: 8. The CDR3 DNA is TGTGCCAGTAGTTCAGTAGCGGGAGGGCCACAGACCCAGTACTTC. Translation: CASSSVAGGPQTQYF.

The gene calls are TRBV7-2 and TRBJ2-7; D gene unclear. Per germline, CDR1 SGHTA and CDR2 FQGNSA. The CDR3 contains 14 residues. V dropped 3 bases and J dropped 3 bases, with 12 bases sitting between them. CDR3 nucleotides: TGTGCCAGCAGCTTGGTTGGCAATTACTACGAGCAGTACGTC. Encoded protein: CASSLVGNYYEQYV.

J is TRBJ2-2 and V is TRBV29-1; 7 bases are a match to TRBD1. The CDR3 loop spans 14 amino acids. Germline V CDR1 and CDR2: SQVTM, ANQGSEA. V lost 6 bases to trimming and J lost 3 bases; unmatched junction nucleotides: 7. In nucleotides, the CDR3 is TGCAGCGTCCGGGACAGAGCCCACACCGGGGAGCTGTTTTTT. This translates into CSVRDRAHTGELFF.

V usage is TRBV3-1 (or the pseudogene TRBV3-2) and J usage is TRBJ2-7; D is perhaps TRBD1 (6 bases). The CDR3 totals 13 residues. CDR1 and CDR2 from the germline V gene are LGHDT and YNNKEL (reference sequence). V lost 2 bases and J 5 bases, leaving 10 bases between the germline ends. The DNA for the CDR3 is TGTGCCAGCAGCCAACCCCGGGACAACGAGCAGTACTTC. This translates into CASSQPRDNEQYF.

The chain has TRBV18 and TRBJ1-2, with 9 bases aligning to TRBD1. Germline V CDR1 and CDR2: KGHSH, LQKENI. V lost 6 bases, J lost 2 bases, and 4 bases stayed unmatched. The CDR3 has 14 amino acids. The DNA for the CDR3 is TGTGCCAGCTCCCTCGGGACAGGGAACTATGGCTACACCTTC. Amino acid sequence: CASSLGTGNYGYTF. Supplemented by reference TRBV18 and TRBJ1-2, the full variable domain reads NAGVMQNPRHLVRRRGQEARLRCSPMKGHSHVYWYRQLPEEGLKFMVYLQKENIIDESGMPKERFSAEFPKEGPSILRIQQVVRGDSAAYFCASSLGTGNYGYTFGSGTRLTVV.

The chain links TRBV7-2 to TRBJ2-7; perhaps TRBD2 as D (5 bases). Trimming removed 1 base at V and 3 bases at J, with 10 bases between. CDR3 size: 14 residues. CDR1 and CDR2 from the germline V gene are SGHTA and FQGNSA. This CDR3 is CASSLVRGSYEQYF. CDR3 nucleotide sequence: TGTGCCAGCAGCTTAGTTAGAGGGAGCTACGAGCAGTACTTC. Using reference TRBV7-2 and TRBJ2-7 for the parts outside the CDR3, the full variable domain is GAGVSQSPSNKVTEKGKDVELRCDPISGHTALYWYRQSLGQGLEFLIYFQGNSAPDKSGLPSDRFSAERTGGSVSTLTIQRTQQEDSAVYLCASSLVRGSYEQYFGPGTRLTVT.

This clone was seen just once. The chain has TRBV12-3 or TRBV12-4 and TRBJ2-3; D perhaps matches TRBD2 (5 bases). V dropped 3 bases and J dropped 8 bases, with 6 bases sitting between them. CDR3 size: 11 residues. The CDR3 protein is CASSFAGTQYF. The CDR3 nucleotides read TGTGCCAGCAGTTTTGCGGGTACGCAGTATTTT.

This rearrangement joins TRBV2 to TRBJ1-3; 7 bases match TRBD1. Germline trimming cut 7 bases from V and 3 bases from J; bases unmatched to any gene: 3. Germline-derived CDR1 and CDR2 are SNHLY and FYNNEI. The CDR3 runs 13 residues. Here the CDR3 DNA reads TGTGCCAGCAAAGACAGGGTTGGAAACACCATATATTTT. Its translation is CASKDRVGNTIYF.

CDR3 region: CASSEAPLETQYF. CDR3 in DNA: TGTGCCAGCAGTGAAGCCCCCTTGGAGACCCAGTACTTC. The chain uses TRBV2 and TRBJ2-5; D unresolved. V lost 0 bases, J lost 5 bases, and 7 bases lay in between. The CDR3 has 13 residues. Germline assignment: CDR1 SNHLY and CDR2 FYNNEI.

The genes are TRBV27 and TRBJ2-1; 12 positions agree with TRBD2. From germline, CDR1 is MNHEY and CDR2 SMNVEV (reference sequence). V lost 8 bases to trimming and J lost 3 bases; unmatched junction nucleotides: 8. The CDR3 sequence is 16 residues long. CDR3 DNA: TGTGCCAGCGCAACACCACTAGCGGGAGGCTACAATGAGCAGTTCTTC. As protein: CASATPLAGGYNEQFF.

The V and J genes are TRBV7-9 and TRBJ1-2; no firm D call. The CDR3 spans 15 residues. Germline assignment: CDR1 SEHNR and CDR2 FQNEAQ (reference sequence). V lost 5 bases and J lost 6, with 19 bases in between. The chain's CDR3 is CASSPSSKAEDGYTF. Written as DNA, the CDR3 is TGTGCCAGCAGCCCCAGCTCAAAAGCCGAGGATGGCTACACCTTC.

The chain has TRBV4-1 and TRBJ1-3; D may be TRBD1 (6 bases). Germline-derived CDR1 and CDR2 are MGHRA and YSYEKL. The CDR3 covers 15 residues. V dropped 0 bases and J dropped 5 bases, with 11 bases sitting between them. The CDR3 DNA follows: TGCGCCAGCAGCCAAGAGGGGACACTGAGAAACACCATATATTTT. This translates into CASSQEGTLRNTIYF.

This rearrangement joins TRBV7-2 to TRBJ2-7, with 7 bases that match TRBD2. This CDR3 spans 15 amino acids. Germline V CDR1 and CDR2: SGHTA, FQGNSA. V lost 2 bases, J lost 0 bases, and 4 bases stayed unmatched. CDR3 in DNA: TGTGCCAGCAGCTTATCCTGGGGGGGCTCCTACGAGCAGTACTTC. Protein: CASSLSWGGSYEQYF.

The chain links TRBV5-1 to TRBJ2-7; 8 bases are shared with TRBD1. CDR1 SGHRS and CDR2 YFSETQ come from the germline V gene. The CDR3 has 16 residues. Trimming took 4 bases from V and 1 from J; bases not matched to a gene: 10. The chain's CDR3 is CASSGAPRTGSYEQYF. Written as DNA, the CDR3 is TGCGCCAGCAGCGGAGCCCCCCGGACAGGGTCCTACGAGCAGTACTTC.

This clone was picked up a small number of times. The CDR3 sequence is CASSRGTSRDEQFF. DNA of the CDR3: TGTGCCAGTAGTAGGGGGACTAGTCGGGATGAGCAGTTCTTC. The chain has TRBV19 and TRBJ2-1; 8 positions agree with TRBD2. The germline V gene encodes CDR1 LNHDA and CDR2 SQIVND (reference sequence). This CDR3 region has 14 residues. V lost 4 bases, J lost 8 bases, and 7 bases stayed unmatched.

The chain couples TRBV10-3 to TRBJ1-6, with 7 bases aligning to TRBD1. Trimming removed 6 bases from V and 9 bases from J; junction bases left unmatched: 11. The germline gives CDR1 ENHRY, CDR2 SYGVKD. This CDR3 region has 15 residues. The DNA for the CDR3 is TGTGCCATCAGGACCGCGGCAGGGGGAAGTTCACCCCTCCACTTT. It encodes CAIRTAAGGSSPLHF.

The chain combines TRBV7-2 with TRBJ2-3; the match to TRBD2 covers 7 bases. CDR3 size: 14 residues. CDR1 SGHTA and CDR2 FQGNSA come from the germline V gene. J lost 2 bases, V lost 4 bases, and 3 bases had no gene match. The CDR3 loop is CASSWGLLTDTQYF. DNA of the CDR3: TGTGCCAGCAGCTGGGGACTACTCACAGATACGCAGTATTTT.

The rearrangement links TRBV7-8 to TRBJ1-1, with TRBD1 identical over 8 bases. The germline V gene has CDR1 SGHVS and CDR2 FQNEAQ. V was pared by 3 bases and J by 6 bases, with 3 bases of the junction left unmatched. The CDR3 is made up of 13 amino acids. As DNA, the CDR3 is TGTGCCAGCAGCTTGGCAGGGGGCTCTGAAGCTTTCTTT. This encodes CASSLAGGSEAFF.

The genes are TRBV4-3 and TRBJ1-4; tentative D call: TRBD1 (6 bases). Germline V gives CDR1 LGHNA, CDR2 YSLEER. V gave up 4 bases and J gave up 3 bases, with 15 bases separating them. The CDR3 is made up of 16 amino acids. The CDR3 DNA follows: TGCGCCAGCAGCCCCGCAGAAAGACAGGCTAATGAAAAACTGTTTTTT. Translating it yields CASSPAERQANEKLFF.

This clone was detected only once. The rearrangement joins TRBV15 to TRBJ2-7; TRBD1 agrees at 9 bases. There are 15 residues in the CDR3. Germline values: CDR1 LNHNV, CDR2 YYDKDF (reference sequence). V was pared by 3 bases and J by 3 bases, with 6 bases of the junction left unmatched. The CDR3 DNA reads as TGTGCCACCAGCAGTGGAACAGGGGGCGTCTACGAGCAGTACGTC. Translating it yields CATSSGTGGVYEQYV.

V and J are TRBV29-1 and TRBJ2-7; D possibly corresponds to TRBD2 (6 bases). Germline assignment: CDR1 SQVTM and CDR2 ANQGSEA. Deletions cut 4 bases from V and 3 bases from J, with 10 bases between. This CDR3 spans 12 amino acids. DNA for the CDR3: TGCAGCGTTGGGCTAGCGATCTACGAGCAGTACTTC. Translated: CSVGLAIYEQYF.

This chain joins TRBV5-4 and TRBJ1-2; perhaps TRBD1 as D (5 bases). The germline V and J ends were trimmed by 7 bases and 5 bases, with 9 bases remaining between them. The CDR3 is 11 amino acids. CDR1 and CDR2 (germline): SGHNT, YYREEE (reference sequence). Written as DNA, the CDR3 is TGTGCCAGCTCATCAGGGTATGGCTACACCTTC. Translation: CASSSGYGYTF.

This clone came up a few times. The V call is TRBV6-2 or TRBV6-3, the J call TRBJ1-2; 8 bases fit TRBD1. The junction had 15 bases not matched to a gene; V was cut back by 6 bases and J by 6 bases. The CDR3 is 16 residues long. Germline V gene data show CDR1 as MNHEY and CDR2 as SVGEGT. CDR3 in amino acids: CASSPPVQGAQDGYTF. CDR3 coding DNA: TGTGCCAGCAGCCCACCGGTCCAGGGGGCGCAAGATGGCTACACCTTC.